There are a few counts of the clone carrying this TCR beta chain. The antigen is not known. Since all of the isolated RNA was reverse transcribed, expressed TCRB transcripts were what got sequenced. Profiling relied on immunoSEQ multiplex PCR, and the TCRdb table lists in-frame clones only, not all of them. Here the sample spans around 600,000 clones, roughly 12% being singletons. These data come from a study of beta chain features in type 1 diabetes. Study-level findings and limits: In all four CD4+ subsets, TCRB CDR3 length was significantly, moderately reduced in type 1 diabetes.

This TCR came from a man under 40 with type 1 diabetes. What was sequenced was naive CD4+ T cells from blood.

The CDR3 protein is CASSRSLGTPNYGYTF. The CDR3, as DNA: TGCGCCAGCAGCCGATCCTTAGGGACACCTAACTATGGCTACACCTTC. The chain carries TRBV4-3 and TRBJ1-2, with a tentative D call TRBD1 (6 bases). CDR1 and CDR2 from the germline V gene are LGHNA and YSLEER. Trimming left V 4 bases short and J 0 bases short, with 15 bases between. The CDR3 has 16 residues.